This T cell receptor beta chain came from a study of blood T cells in healthy people across ages. Across the study: Template switching captured about one barcoded beta molecule per two T cells. Points from the study as a whole: Diversity of TCR beta correlated strongly with naive T cell percentage.

In regard to this clonotype: Its specificity is unknown.

This CDR3 spans 15 amino acids. CDR1 SGHTA and CDR2 FQGTGA come from the germline V gene. With V trimmed by 3 bases and J by 8 bases, 8 bases remained unmatched. It was with a sample-barcoded 5' primer and a J-beta primer mix that a second PCR of about 6 to 12 cycles was run. One entry per CDR3 protein results from TCRdb running MiXCR on the 5' RACE reads. The sample lists 630,000 or so distinct CDR3 sequences, approximately 29% occurring once. Source material: blood. The sequence was collected from a woman aged 80 or over in good health. The chain couples TRBV7-3 to TRBJ2-1; 9 bases agree with TRBD2. This chain's CDR3 is CASSLSGERGDEQFF. The CDR3 DNA sequence: TGTGCCAGCAGCTTGTCTGGTGAGCGGGGGGATGAGCAGTTCTTC.